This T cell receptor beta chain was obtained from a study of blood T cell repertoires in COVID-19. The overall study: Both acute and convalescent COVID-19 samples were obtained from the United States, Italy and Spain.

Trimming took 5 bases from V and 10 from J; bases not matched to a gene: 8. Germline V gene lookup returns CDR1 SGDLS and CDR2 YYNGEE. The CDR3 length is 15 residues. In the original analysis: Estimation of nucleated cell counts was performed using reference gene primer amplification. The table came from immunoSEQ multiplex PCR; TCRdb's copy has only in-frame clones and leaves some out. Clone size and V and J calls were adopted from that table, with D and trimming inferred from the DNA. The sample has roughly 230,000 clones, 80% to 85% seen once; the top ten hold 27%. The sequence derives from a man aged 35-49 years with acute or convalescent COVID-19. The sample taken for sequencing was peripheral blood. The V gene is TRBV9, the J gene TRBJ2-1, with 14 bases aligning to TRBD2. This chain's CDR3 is CASRPTSGRAEEQFF. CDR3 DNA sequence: TGTGCCAGCAGGCCGACTAGCGGGAGGGCGGAAGAGCAGTTCTTC.